This T cell receptor (beta chain) was identified in a study of regulatory T cells in long-lasting Graves disease. Study outcomes and limitations: Between persistent patients, 2,500 to 3,500 public clonotypes were shared, exceeding the roughly 920 shared between new patients.

This clonotype has a count of ten or more. Its target is not known. Time point meaning: persistent/refractory GD, antithyroid drugs over 5 years with positive TRAb. Extracted RNA from PBMCs served as the source of the TCR library. It was an endocrinology department in Xi'an, China, that provided the patients. Building of the TCR beta libraries involved iRepertoire HTBI primers and Arm-PCR of CDR3 regions. In the study's own analysis: Across the samples, identification revealed about 62 TRBV and 12 to 15 TRBJ segments. TCRdb processed the multiplex PCR reads anew with MiXCR; each CDR3 protein has one entry. V and J calls and clone size were set by TCRdb, not the authors. The top ten clones hold over 7.5% of a sample with about 470,000 distinct CDR3 sequences, less than 25% of them seen once. The sample consisted of peripheral blood mononuclear cells (PBMCs), taken when the disease was refractory, from a patient treated with antithyroid drugs. This receptor was taken from a female donor with Graves disease.

The CDR3 DNA reads TGTGCCAGCAGTTACAGAAACTTTGGGGACCGAGCACGGAACTATGGCTACACCTTC. Amino acid sequence: CASSYRNFGDRARNYGYTF. The chain employs TRBV6-2 or TRBV6-3 and TRBJ1-2, with D perhaps matching TRBD1 (5 bases). The CDR3 loop spans 19 amino acids. With 2 bases removed from V and 2 bases from J, the gap between germline ends came to 24 bases. Germline V gene lookup returns CDR1 MNHEY and CDR2 SVGEGT.